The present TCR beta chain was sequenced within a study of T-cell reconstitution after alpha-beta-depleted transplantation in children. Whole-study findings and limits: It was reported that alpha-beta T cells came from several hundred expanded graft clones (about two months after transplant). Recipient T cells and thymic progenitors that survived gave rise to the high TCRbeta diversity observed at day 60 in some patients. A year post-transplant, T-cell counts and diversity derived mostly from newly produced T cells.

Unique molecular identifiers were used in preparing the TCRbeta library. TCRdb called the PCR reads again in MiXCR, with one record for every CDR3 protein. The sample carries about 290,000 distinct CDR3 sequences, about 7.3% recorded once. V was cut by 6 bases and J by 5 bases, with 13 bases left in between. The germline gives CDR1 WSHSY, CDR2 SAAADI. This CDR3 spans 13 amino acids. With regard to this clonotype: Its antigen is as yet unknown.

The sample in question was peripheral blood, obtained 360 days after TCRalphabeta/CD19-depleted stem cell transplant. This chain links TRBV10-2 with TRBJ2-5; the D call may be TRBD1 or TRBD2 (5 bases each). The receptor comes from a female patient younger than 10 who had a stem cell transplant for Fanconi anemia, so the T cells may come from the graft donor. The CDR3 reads CASRPQGGETQYF. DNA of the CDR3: TGCGCCAGCAGACCGCAGGGCGGGGAGACCCAGTACTTC.